The T cell receptor (beta chain) under discussion was sequenced for a study of OX40 agonist ivuxolimab in advanced cancers. The assay was immunoSEQ multiplex PCR, and TCRdb's table has in-frame clones only and misses some. Counted here are some 68,000 clones, around 90% occurring once; the ten biggest clones make up approximately 0.98%. In regard to this clone: Its specificity is unknown.

Excluded were patients having autoimmune disease history or systemic immunosuppression. Study results and limitations: By week 6 at 0.1 to 3.0 mg/kg, blood CD4+ and CD8+ T cells had expanded clonally. Among the lowest peripheral clonal expansion occurred in 0.1-3.0 mg/kg partial responders.

V lost 6 bases and J lost 7, with 21 bases in between. In germline, CDR1 is SGHVS, CDR2 FQNEAQ. The CDR3 length is 16 residues. The specimen was CD4+ or CD8+ T cells sorted from blood, collected in a trial of the OX40 agonist ivuxolimab. The clonotype comes from an adult with an advanced solid tumor such as melanoma, head and neck, liver or kidney cancer. This chain links TRBV7-8 with TRBJ2-2; D unclear. Here the CDR3 reads CASSLSPYGWGGELFF. Written as DNA, the CDR3 is TGTGCCAGCAGTCTTAGCCCTTATGGTTGGGGCGGGGAGCTGTTTTTT.